These T cell receptor beta chains were read from a single sample in a study of molecular identifiers for immune sequencing clone quantification. MiXCR, run by TCRdb on the PCR reads, gives a single entry per CDR3 protein. The repertoire holds around 65,000 distinct CDR3 sequences, around 17% seen once, with 1.4% to 1.5% in the top ten. Sample: naive CD8+ T cells from blood, with Jurkat cell RNA spiked in. These receptor sequences come from a human donor in good health. Some libraries in this study had Jurkat cell RNA spiked in. Each CDR3 is given with its conserved first and last residue. The D gene is left open where the match is weak. A clone size is listed for some rows: how often the clone was seen (once, few, many), or a class if it is expanded.

V	size	D	length	J	CDR3	DNA
TRBV7-9	.	.	13	TRBJ2-7	CAGSRDVEMEQYF	TGTGCCGGCAGCCGGGACGTAGAGATGGAGCAGTACTTC
TRBV9	many	TRBD1	12	TRBJ2-7	CASSATGGEQYF	TGTGCCAGCAGCGCCACAGGGGGCGAGCAGTACTTC
TRBV2	few	.	14	TRBJ2-1	CASSEVEGNNEQFF	TGTGCCAGCAGTGAAGTAGAGGGGAACAATGAGCAGTTCTTC
TRBV7-9	many	.	13	TRBJ2-1	CASSSRIYNEQFF	TGTGCCAGCAGCTCCCGAATATACAATGAGCAGTTCTTC
TRBV7-6	many	TRBD1	15	TRBJ1-1	CASSLVGTGHSEAFF	TGTGCCAGCAGCTTAGTAGGGACAGGGCATTCTGAAGCTTTCTTT
TRBV20-1	.	.	14	TRBJ2-7	CSAPRTDSSYEQYF	TGCAGTGCCCCTAGGACTGATTCCTCCTACGAGCAGTACTTC
TRBV24-1	many	.	14	TRBJ2-3	CATSEPQEPRAQYF	TGTGCCACCAGTGAACCGCAGGAACCGCGGGCGCAGTATTTT
TRBV7-6	many	.	15	TRBJ2-3	CASSLVAGFTDTQYF	TGTGCCAGCAGCTTAGTTGCAGGTTTCACAGATACGCAGTATTTT
TRBV29-1	many	.	14	TRBJ2-1	CSVESGRNYNEQFF	TGCAGCGTTGAAAGCGGGCGAAACTACAATGAGCAGTTCTTC
TRBV12-5	.	TRBD1	14	TRBJ1-1	CASGPPDRDTEAFF	TGTGCTAGTGGTCCCCCGGACAGGGACACTGAAGCTTTCTTT
TRBV4-1	many	TRBD2	18	TRBJ2-6	CASSQAPSGRTGANVLTF	TGCGCCAGCAGCCAAGCCCCTAGCGGGAGAACTGGGGCCAACGTCCTGACTTTC
TRBV9	.	.	14	TRBJ2-7	CASSGDRYPYEQYF	TGTGCCAGCAGCGGCGACAGGTATCCCTACGAGCAGTACTTC
TRBV7-9	many	.	10	TRBJ1-3	CASSLNTIYF	TGTGCCAGCAGCCTCAACACCATATATTTT
TRBV29-1	many	TRBD2	13	TRBJ2-7	CSTGLAGVGEQYF	TGCAGCACCGGACTAGCGGGAGTGGGGGAGCAGTACTTC
TRBV24-1	many	.	14	TRBJ1-1	CATSDPNFPTEAFF	TGTGCCACCAGTGACCCGAATTTCCCCACTGAAGCTTTCTTT
TRBV4-3	few	.	17	TRBJ2-2	CASSQDPRGARTGELFF	TGCGCCAGCAGCCAAGATCCTAGGGGGGCCCGCACCGGGGAGCTGTTTTTT
TRBV7-6	many	TRBD1	15	TRBJ2-1	CASSSTWQGADEQFF	TGTGCCAGCAGCTCCACGTGGCAGGGGGCGGATGAGCAGTTCTTC
TRBV6-5	many	TRBD1	15	TRBJ2-1	CASSPWGQAPNEQFF	TGTGCCAGCAGTCCCTGGGGACAGGCGCCCAATGAGCAGTTCTTC
TRBV13	.	TRBD1	15	TRBJ2-7	CASSLVGQGLYEQYF	TGTGCCAGCAGCTTAGTGGGACAGGGGCTCTACGAGCAGTACTTC
TRBV12-3/TRBV12-4	few	.	14	TRBJ2-7	CASRFLGGEYEQYF	TGTGCCAGCAGGTTCCTGGGTGGAGAATACGAGCAGTACTTC
TRBV27	few	.	13	TRBJ1-1	CASSLLGDTEAFF	TGTGCCAGCAGTCTCCTAGGGGACACTGAAGCTTTCTTT
TRBV14	many	.	13	TRBJ2-5	CASSQVNQETQYF	TGTGCCAGCAGCCAGGTGAATCAAGAGACCCAGTACTTC
TRBV20-1	many	.	18	TRBJ2-1	CSARDKSRQHKIYNEQFF	TGCAGTGCTAGAGACAAGAGCAGACAGCACAAAATCTACAATGAGCAGTTCTTC
TRBV28	many	.	12	TRBJ2-7	CATAPFYEEQYF	TGTGCCACGGCTCCCTTCTACGAGGAGCAGTACTTC
TRBV28	many	.	14	TRBJ2-7	CASSWTTVPYEQYF	TGTGCCAGCAGTTGGACAACGGTTCCCTACGAGCAGTACTTC
TRBV27	many	.	15	TRBJ1-1	CASSLQGGKGTEAFF	TGTGCCAGCAGTCTCCAGGGAGGGAAAGGGACTGAAGCTTTCTTT
TRBV7-8	many	.	14	TRBJ2-3	CASSLEQGRDTQYF	TGTGCCAGCAGCTTAGAACAGGGGAGGGATACGCAGTATTTT
TRBV12-3/TRBV12-4	many	TRBD1	16	TRBJ2-3	CASSSGQGASRDTQYF	TGTGCCAGCAGTTCCGGACAGGGGGCGAGCAGGGATACGCAGTATTTT
TRBV7-9	.	.	14	TRBJ2-5	CASSLAGTQETQYF	TGTGCCAGCAGCTTAGCGGGGACCCAAGAGACCCAGTACTTC
TRBV7-2	many	TRBD2	19	TRBJ2-5	CASSLFHLKTSGRKETQYF	TGTGCCAGCAGCTTATTCCACCTCAAGACTAGCGGGAGAAAAGAGACCCAGTACTTC
TRBV27	many	.	15	TRBJ2-3	CASSFGLGGADTQYF	TGTGCCAGCAGTTTTGGGCTAGGGGGGGCAGATACGCAGTATTTT
TRBV14	many	TRBD1	13	TRBJ2-4	CASSQNPGTGEYF	TGTGCCAGCAGCCAGAACCCTGGGACAGGGGAGTACTTC
TRBV13	many	.	12	TRBJ2-2	CASSLGAGELFF	TGTGCCAGCAGCTTAGGCGCCGGGGAGCTGTTTTTT
TRBV13	many	TRBD1	14	TRBJ1-3	CASSPGQGGNTIYF	TGTGCCAGCAGCCCGGGACAGGGTGGAAACACCATATATTTT
TRBV20-1	many	.	14	TRBJ1-1	CSPTPGQGNTEAFF	TGCAGTCCTACGCCGGGCCAGGGAAACACTGAAGCTTTCTTT
TRBV6-6	many	.	15	TRBJ2-1	CASSYSGSPGNEQFF	TGTGCCAGCAGTTACAGTGGGTCCCCAGGGAATGAGCAGTTCTTC
TRBV28	.	.	15	TRBJ2-7	CAGSLGVTGSYEQYF	TGTGCCGGCAGCTTAGGAGTTACCGGCTCCTACGAGCAGTACTTC
TRBV12-3/TRBV12-4	.	.	15	TRBJ1-2	CASSSKARQGGGYTF	TGTGCCAGCAGTTCTAAGGCGAGGCAGGGAGGAGGCTACACCTTC
TRBV11-3	many	.	13	TRBJ1-1	CASSLAGDTEAFF	TGTGCCAGCAGCTTAGCAGGGGACACTGAAGCTTTCTTT
TRBV12-3/TRBV12-4	many	TRBD1	18	TRBJ1-4	CASSLTRQGALLNEKLFF	TGTGCCAGCAGTCTCACAAGACAGGGCGCCCTCCTTAATGAAAAACTGTTTTTT
TRBV11-2	many	TRBD1	15	TRBJ2-1	CASSLGTGPYNEQFF	TGTGCCAGCAGCCTAGGGACAGGGCCCTACAATGAGCAGTTCTTC
TRBV3-1	many	.	15	TRBJ1-4	CASSQEGVPNEKLFF	TGTGCCAGCAGCCAAGAAGGGGTCCCTAATGAAAAACTGTTTTTT
TRBV6-2/TRBV6-3	many	TRBD2	18	TRBJ2-7	CASSYPPGLASLSYEQYF	TGTGCCAGCAGTTACCCTCCGGGACTAGCGTCCCTATCCTACGAGCAGTACTTC
TRBV18	.	TRBD2	15	TRBJ2-1	CASQLTGLAGNEQFF	TGTGCCAGCCAGCTCACTGGACTAGCGGGTAATGAGCAGTTCTTC
TRBV5-1	few	.	11	TRBJ2-7	CASSGDYEQYF	TGCGCCAGCAGCGGCGACTACGAGCAGTACTTC
TRBV24-1	.	TRBD2	23	TRBJ2-3	CATSDFSSGAERAIKPSTDTQYF	TGTGCCACCAGTGATTTTTCTAGCGGGGCAGAGCGTGCTATAAAACCTAGCACAGATACGCAGTATTTT
TRBV4-1	many	TRBD2	16	TRBJ2-1	CASSPTSGRFIGEQFF	TGCGCCAGCAGCCCGACTAGCGGGAGGTTTATCGGTGAGCAGTTCTTC
TRBV4-1	many	.	14	TRBJ2-7	CASSQGLALFEQYF	TGCGCCAGCAGCCAAGGACTGGCCCTCTTCGAGCAGTACTTC
TRBV20-1	many	TRBD2	14	TRBJ2-1	CSAERDYQVNEQFF	TGCAGTGCTGAACGGGACTACCAGGTGAATGAGCAGTTCTTC
TRBV11-2	many	.	17	TRBJ1-1	CASSLASLGSMNTEAFF	TGTGCCAGCAGCTTAGCCTCCCTTGGCAGTATGAACACTGAAGCTTTCTTT
TRBV4-2	many	TRBD2	15	TRBJ2-7	CASSLVGGGTYEQYF	TGTGCCAGCAGCCTTGTGGGCGGGGGGACCTACGAGCAGTACTTC
TRBV2	.	.	15	TRBJ2-7	CASCEYVTPDPQQYF	TGTGCCAGCTGTGAATATGTCACCCCGGACCCACAGCAGTACTTC
TRBV27	many	TRBD1	12	TRBJ1-1	CASSLITGEAFF	TGTGCCAGCAGTCTCATCACAGGGGAGGCTTTCTTT
TRBV7-9	many	TRBD1	14	TRBJ2-7	CASSFVTGPYEQYF	TGTGCCAGCAGCTTCGTGACAGGGCCCTACGAGCAGTACTTC
TRBV7-6	many	.	14	TRBJ1-5	CASSLKQADQPQHF	TGTGCCAGCAGCTTAAAACAGGCCGATCAGCCCCAGCATTTT
TRBV5-4	many	.	15	TRBJ2-3	CASSLGAPGTDTQYF	TGTGCCAGCAGCTTAGGGGCCCCGGGGACAGATACGCAGTATTTT
TRBV7-9	.	.	15	TRBJ1-5	CASSLGGAGNQPQHF	TGTGCCAGCAGCTTAGGGGGGGCAGGCAATCAGCCCCAGCATTTT
TRBV6-4	.	TRBD1	15	TRBJ2-1	CASSDSRGLYNEQFF	TGTGCCAGCAGTGACAGCAGGGGGCTCTACAATGAGCAGTTCTTC
TRBV11-2	few	TRBD2	16	TRBJ2-1	CASSLSTGLANHEQFF	TGTGCCAGCAGCCTATCCACGGGACTAGCGAACCATGAGCAGTTCTTC